Below, 12 T cell receptor beta chains from the same sample are listed, as sequenced in a study of regulatory T cells in long-lasting Graves disease. TCR beta libraries were built with iRepertoire HTBI primers and Arm-PCR of CDR3 regions. From the multiplex PCR reads, TCRdb called clonotypes with MiXCR, one entry per CDR3 protein. The sample consists of hundreds of thousands of distinct CDR3 sequences, about 12% of them appearing once. Time point of the sample: newly diagnosed GD, antithyroid drugs for less than 3 months. Scientists built the TCR library using RNA that was extracted from PBMCs. The same data also went into a second study, on T cells in Graves' hyperthyroidism and ophthalmopathy.

Sequenced material: peripheral blood mononuclear cells (PBMCs), taken at new diagnosis, from a patient treated with antithyroid drugs. The receptors here all came from a woman aged 25 to 45 with Graves disease.

This clonotype was recorded many times. The chain recombines TRBV28 with TRBJ1-5; D uncertain. The germline V gene encodes CDR1 MDHEN and CDR2 SYDVKM. The CDR3 is made up of 12 amino acids. The V gene lost 4 bases and the J gene lost 6 bases, with 7 bases spanning the gap. The CDR3 nucleotides are TGTGCCAGCAGTTCGCTAACTCAGCCCCAGCATTTT. The encoded protein is CASSSLTQPQHF.

This clonotype was seen many times. The chain joins TRBV19 to TRBJ2-7; D gene uncertain. In germline, CDR1 is LNHDA, CDR2 SQIVND (reference sequence). The CDR3 has 15 amino acids. Trimming removed 5 bases from V and 1 base from J, with 15 bases in between. The chain's CDR3 is CASSPLPGQSYEQYF. The DNA of the CDR3 is TGTGCCAGTAGTCCGTTACCGGGTCAATCCTACGAGCAGTACTTC.

This clonotype has a count of ten or more. The chain combines TRBV2 with TRBJ1-2, with D possibly matching TRBD1 (5 bases). V was clipped by 6 bases and J by 4 bases, with 15 bases between them. The CDR3 consists of 14 residues. The germline V gene has CDR1 SNHLY and CDR2 FYNNEI. CDR3 sequence reads: CASSSGRDFYGYTF. The CDR3, as DNA: TGTGCCAGCAGCTCAGGACGGGACTTCTATGGCTACACCTTC.

A few counts support this clonotype. This chain links TRBV6-2 or TRBV6-3 with TRBJ2-7; 9 bases are shared with TRBD2. The V gene's germline CDR1 is MNHEY and CDR2 SVGEGT. V lost 5 bases to trimming and J lost 4 bases; unmatched junction nucleotides: 12. The CDR3 loop spans 16 amino acids. The CDR3 nucleotides read TGTGCCAGCAGTGAAATAGGGGGACTAGCTGGTTACGAGCAGTACTTC. It encodes CASSEIGGLAGYEQYF.

The genes are TRBV28 and TRBJ1-6; 9 bases align to TRBD1. The V and J ends lost 5 bases and 10 bases, in that order; junction bases with no gene match: 6. Germline CDR1 is MDHEN and CDR2 is SYDVKM. The length of the CDR3 is 14 residues. The DNA of the CDR3 is TGTGCCAGCAGTCCGGGGACAGGGAAATCACCCCTCCACTTT. Amino acids: CASSPGTGKSPLHF.

The rearrangement joins TRBV28 to TRBJ2-1; either TRBD1 or TRBD2 may fit D (5 bases each). V lost 8 bases, J lost 2 bases, and 10 bases lay in between. CDR1 MDHEN and CDR2 SYDVKM come from the germline V gene. The length of the CDR3 is 13 residues. In DNA, the CDR3 is TGTGCCAGCGCCGGGGCTGCCTACAATGAGCAGTTCTTC. It encodes CASAGAAYNEQFF.

This clonotype came up many times. This chain joins TRBV11-2 and TRBJ2-5; D gene ambiguous. Germline V CDR1 and CDR2: SGHAT, FQNNGV. CDR3 size: 15 residues. Trimming left V 0 bases short and J 2 bases short, with 10 bases between. CDR3 sequence: CASSLEGRGQETQYF. CDR3 in DNA: TGTGCCAGCAGCTTAGAGGGCCGCGGACAAGAGACCCAGTACTTC.

The chain links TRBV4-2 to TRBJ1-1; D call uncertain. The length of the CDR3 is 14 residues. V lost 3 bases to trimming and J lost 5 bases, with 13 bases between them. Germline CDR1 is LGHNA and CDR2 is YNFKEQ. The CDR3, as DNA: TGTGCCAGCAGCCACGCCAGAGGTGAAACTGAAGCTTTCTTT. This encodes CASSHARGETEAFF.

As regards this clonotype: Given the absence of the conserved phenylalanine or tryptophan at the CDR3 end, a read error is likely. The chain is built from TRBV29-1 and TRBJ2-2, with a tentative D call TRBD2 (5 bases). Trimming pared 4 bases from V and 5 bases from J, leaving 11 bases between. The germline gives CDR1 SQVTM, CDR2 ANQGSEA. This CDR3 spans 13 amino acids. CDR3 sequence (DNA): TGCAGCGTTGGATCTAGCTGGACCGGGGAGCTGTTTCTT. Translated: CSVGSSWTGELFL.

This clonotype was counted between two and nine times. The chain uses TRBV6-1 and TRBJ1-4, with D hard to call. V was clipped by 8 bases and J by 5 bases, with 12 bases between them. The CDR3 runs 13 residues. Germline V gives CDR1 MNHNS, CDR2 SASEGT. Here the CDR3 reads CASLNDGNEKLFF. The CDR3 DNA follows: TGTGCCAGCCTAAATGACGGAAATGAAAAACTGTTTTTT.

This clonotype showed up many times. This chain joins TRBV20-1 and TRBJ1-6; tentatively, D is TRBD1 (5 bases). Germline V CDR1 and CDR2: DFQATT, SNEGSKA (reference sequence). V lost 3 bases and J lost 6, with 9 bases in between. The CDR3 is 13 residues long. The CDR3 DNA reads as TGCAGTGCTAGGGTCGGGGGTAATTCACCCCTCCACTTT. It yields the protein CSARVGGNSPLHF.

This clonotype was seen at least ten times. The J gene is TRBJ1-4, the V gene TRBV20-1; possibly TRBD1 for D (6 bases). CDR1 is DFQATT and CDR2 is SNEGSKA in the germline V gene (reference sequence). V was shortened by 0 bases and J by 3 bases, with 14 bases between the two germline ends. This CDR3 is 16 amino acids long. The CDR3 coding sequence is TGCAGTGCTAGAGATCCCCACAGGGCACCTAATGAAAAACTGTTTTTT. It yields the protein CSARDPHRAPNEKLFF.